The present entry profiles one TCR beta chain with its context. The read ends 3 residues early relative to the CDR3; the germline J gene fills the gap. Using immunoSEQ multiplex PCR, the repertoire was profiled, and TCRdb retains in-frame clones only, with some absent. The sample features about 39,000 clones, with approximately 4.8% in its top ten. The CDR3 has 15 residues. Germline loops: CDR1 SEHNR, CDR2 FQNEAQ (reference sequence). J was trimmed by 4 bases and V by 0 bases; bases with no gene match: 3. The sample belongs to a study of T cells in women clearing cervical HPV infection. Sequencing input: blood buffy coat. The TCR was taken from a woman between 18 and 70 years old with a cervical HPV16 infection that either progressed to CIN3+ or cleared (not recorded which). The chain has TRBV7-9 and TRBJ2-7, with 10 bases that match TRBD1. CDR3 protein: CASSLAGTGAYEQYF. CDR3 DNA, as far as it was read: TGTGCCAGCAGCTTAGCCGGGACAGGGGCGTACGAG.